The 21 T cell receptor beta chains below all came from one sample that was sequenced in a study of human T cells and chemical hapten exposure. The time point here: patch test 3, about 24 weeks after DPC sensitization. Described treatment: therapeutic diphenylcyclopropenone sensitization with weekly scalp DPC. Using its own MiXCR run on the RACE reads, TCRdb lists one record per CDR3 protein. This table has fewer than 100,000 distinct CDR3 sequences, 11% appearing once. The source material was whole blood, sampled in connection with sensitization to the hapten diphenylcyclopropenone (DPC). The receptors come from a woman in her twenties or thirties with alopecia areata. Some clones in this sample may be carry-over from other donors' samples.

The sample holds many counts of this clonotype. CDR3 in DNA: TGTGCCAGCAGCCCCGCGAGGATTGAGCAGTTCTTC. It is translated as CASSPARIEQFF. The chain is built from TRBV7-3 and TRBJ2-1; D not certain. This CDR3 comprises 12 residues. Trimming removed 5 bases at V and 9 bases at J, with 11 bases between. Germline assignment: CDR1 SGHTA and CDR2 FQGTGA.

This clonotype has at least ten counts. V gene TRBV20-1 combines with J gene TRBJ2-1; perhaps TRBD2 as D (5 bases). With 1 base removed from V and 3 bases from J, the gap between germline ends came to 16 bases. Germline V CDR1 and CDR2: DFQATT, SNEGSKA (reference sequence). This CDR3 comprises 16 residues. The CDR3 reads CSARVNGILNYNEQFF. The CDR3 DNA sequence: TGCAGTGCTAGAGTAAACGGGATCCTCAACTACAATGAGCAGTTCTTC.

There are a few counts of this clonotype. The chain is built from TRBV27 and TRBJ2-4; 11 nucleotides align to TRBD1. Germline CDR1 is MNHEY and CDR2 is SMNVEV (reference sequence). The CDR3 has 14 amino acids. The V segment lost 5 bases and the J segment 6 bases; nucleotides outside the gene matches: 3. This CDR3 is CASSHGTGGNIQYF. The CDR3 nucleotides read TGTGCCAGCAGTCACGGGACAGGGGGAAACATTCAGTACTTC.

This clonotype was recorded many times. The chain has TRBV6-1 and TRBJ2-7, with D perhaps being TRBD1 or TRBD2 (6 bases each). The CDR3 spans 16 residues. V was shortened by 0 bases and J by 3 bases, with 15 bases between the two germline ends. CDR1 is MNHNS, CDR2 SASEGT, per germline. The DNA of the CDR3 is TGTGCCAGCAGTGAAGCGCTGGGGGGCGACTTCTACGAGCAGTACGTC. Its translation: CASSEALGGDFYEQYV.

This chain connects TRBV7-9 to TRBJ1-4, with a tentative D call TRBD1 (5 bases). CDR3 length: 14 amino acids. Trimming took off 5 bases at V and 8 bases at J, with 15 bases between the two ends. Looked up from germline, CDR1 is SEHNR and CDR2 is FQNEAQ (reference sequence). This CDR3 reads CASSPAGISEKLFF. The CDR3, as DNA: TGTGCCAGCAGCCCCGCAGGGATTTCGGAAAAACTGTTTTTT.

In this sample, this clonotype turned up many times. The chain is built from TRBV4-3 and TRBJ1-3; 7 bases line up with TRBD1. Losses at the gene ends were 3 bases for V and 4 bases for J; bases not matched to a gene: 6. This CDR3 has 15 amino acids. Germline V CDR1 and CDR2: LGHNA, YSLEER. CDR3 region: CASSHEQGPGNTIYF. The DNA of the CDR3 is TGCGCCAGCAGCCATGAACAGGGGCCCGGAAACACCATATATTTT.

This clonotype was detected ten times or more. The genes are TRBV27 and TRBJ1-5; TRBD1 is a possible D gene (5 bases). The length of the CDR3 is 17 residues. CDR1 MNHEY and CDR2 SMNVEV come from the germline V gene (reference sequence). V was clipped by 3 bases and J by 4 bases, with 19 bases between them. CDR3 residues: CASSFRRDHLSNQPQHF. The CDR3 nucleotides are TGTGCCAGCAGTTTCCGCAGGGACCACCTTTCTAATCAGCCCCAGCATTTT.

The J gene is TRBJ1-6, the V gene TRBV27; 7 positions agree with TRBD1. J lost 9 bases, V lost 5 bases, and 10 bases had no gene match. Germline CDR1 and CDR2: MNHEY and SMNVEV (reference sequence). The CDR3 consists of 15 residues. The DNA of the CDR3 is TGTGCCAGCAGTCCCAAGACAGGGTTGACTTCACCCCTCCACTTT. Amino acids: CASSPKTGLTSPLHF.

The chain has TRBV5-6 and TRBJ2-2; no reliable D call. Trimming stripped 1 base from V and 8 bases from J, with 18 bases between. The CDR3 loop spans 16 amino acids. Germline assignment: CDR1 SGHDT and CDR2 YYEEEE. CDR3 loop: CASSLFRDPPTGELFF. The CDR3 bases are TGTGCCAGCAGCTTGTTCCGTGATCCCCCGACGGGGGAGCTGTTTTTT.

This clonotype has at least ten counts. The chain couples TRBV20-1 to TRBJ1-3; 10 bases are shared with TRBD1. Germline values: CDR1 DFQATT, CDR2 SNEGSKA (reference sequence). With 3 bases clipped from V and 0 bases from J, the junction kept 2 bases outside the gene matches. This CDR3 spans 15 amino acids. Here the CDR3 DNA reads TGCAGTGCTAGGGGACAGGGGAGCTCTGGAAACACCATATATTTT. Protein sequence: CSARGQGSSGNTIYF.

The J gene is TRBJ2-1, the V gene TRBV27, with D perhaps TRBD1 or TRBD2 (5 bases each). There are 14 residues in the CDR3. Trimming pared 3 bases from V and 6 bases from J, leaving 12 bases between. CDR1 is MNHEY, CDR2 SMNVEV, per germline (reference sequence). The CDR3 spells CASSFPGPSNEQFF. CDR3 coding DNA: TGTGCCAGCAGTTTTCCGGGACCCAGCAATGAGCAGTTCTTC.

The chain combines TRBV6-5 with TRBJ2-7; D possibly corresponds to TRBD2 (6 bases). Germline CDR1 MNHEY, CDR2 SVGAGI. The CDR3 loop spans 14 amino acids. Trimming removed 6 bases at V and 0 bases at J, with 12 bases between. The CDR3 DNA is TGTGCCAGCAGCCCGACGCGGGGCTCCTACGAGCAGTACGTC. As protein: CASSPTRGSYEQYV.

V and J are TRBV29-1 and TRBJ1-2; possible D gene TRBD1, 6 bases. From germline, CDR1 is SQVTM and CDR2 ANQGSEA. Trimming pared 2 bases from V and 4 bases from J, leaving 14 bases between. The CDR3 contains 14 residues. The CDR3 nucleotides are TGCAGCGTTGAAACAGGGTCCGGCACCTATGGCTACACCTTC. Translated, it gives CSVETGSGTYGYTF. Together with reference TRBV29-1 and TRBJ1-2, the CDR3 gives the full variable domain: SAVISQKPSRDICQRGTSLTIQCQVDSQVTMMFWYRQQPGQSLTLIATANQGSEATYESGFVIDKFPISRPNLTFSTLTVSNMSPEDSSIYLCSVETGSGTYGYTFGSGTRLTVV.

This clonotype was recorded at least ten times. The chain joins TRBV24-1 to TRBJ1-5; 7 bases are shared with TRBD1. V lost 4 bases, J lost 2 bases, and 13 bases stayed unmatched. The CDR3 runs 18 residues. Germline lookup yields CDR1 KGHDR and CDR2 SFDVKD. The CDR3 sequence is CATSDTRDSLCGNQPQHF. For the CDR3, the DNA is TGTGCCACCAGTGACACTAGGGACAGCCTATGTGGCAATCAGCCCCAGCATTTT.

This clonotype was detected many times. The chain links TRBV29-1 to TRBJ1-1; D not certain. Trimming took 0 bases from V and 4 from J, leaving 9 bases between them. This CDR3 is built from 13 residues. Germline CDR1 is SQVTM and CDR2 is ANQGSEA. CDR3 protein: CSVEEGSGTEAFF. The CDR3 DNA is TGCAGCGTTGAAGAGGGAAGCGGCACTGAAGCTTTCTTT.

This clonotype was counted many times. V usage is TRBV20-1 and J usage is TRBJ2-1; 9 bases line up with TRBD2. CDR3 length equals 18 residues. Trimming removed 3 bases from V and 1 base from J; junction bases left unmatched: 13. CDR1 and CDR2 from the germline V gene are DFQATT and SNEGSKA (reference sequence). The CDR3 sequence: CSASPGLALFKSYNEQFF. The CDR3, as DNA: TGCAGTGCTAGCCCGGGACTAGCCTTGTTTAAGTCCTACAATGAGCAGTTCTTC.

V usage is TRBV4-3 and J usage is TRBJ2-7; TRBD2 matches at 12 bases. Germline V lookup: CDR1 LGHNA, CDR2 YSLEER. The CDR3 has 15 amino acids. Trimming cost V 5 bases and J 3 bases; bases outside gene matches: 5. The CDR3 reads CASSFGLAGNYEQYF. For the CDR3, the DNA is TGCGCCAGCAGCTTCGGACTAGCGGGAAACTACGAGCAGTACTTC.

This clonotype was found many times. The chain has TRBV29-1 and TRBJ1-1, with 9 bases lining up with TRBD1. CDR3 length: 12 amino acids. Germline V gene data show CDR1 as SQVTM and CDR2 as ANQGSEA. The V and J ends lost 7 bases and 0 bases, in that order; junction bases with no gene match: 0. CDR3 sequence: CSGDRVNTEAFF. CDR3 DNA sequence: TGCAGCGGGGACAGGGTGAACACTGAAGCTTTCTTT.

Points on this clonotype: This may stem from a read error, because a much larger clone lies one nucleotide away. This chain links TRBV7-2 with TRBJ1-5; 9 nucleotides line up with TRBD1. This CDR3 comprises 15 residues. Germline assignment: CDR1 SGHTA and CDR2 FQGNSA. J lost 6 bases, V lost 9 bases, and 12 bases had no gene match. The CDR3 DNA sequence: TGTGCCAGAAGCGGGGGACAGGGCGTCGGTCAGCCCCAGCATTTT. Residues: CARSGGQGVGQPQHF.

The sample holds many counts of this clonotype. V is TRBV3-1 and J is TRBJ1-5; 11 bases are shared with TRBD1. The CDR3 totals 17 residues. In germline, CDR1 is LGHDT, CDR2 YNNKEL (reference sequence). With 0 bases clipped from V and 6 bases from J, the junction kept 7 bases outside the gene matches. CDR3 protein: CASSQDPGTGGIQPQHF. The CDR3 nucleotides are TGTGCCAGCAGCCAAGATCCTGGGACAGGGGGGATTCAGCCCCAGCATTTT.

This clonotype has a handful of counts. This chain's CDR3 is CASTRGGEQYF. The CDR3 bases are TGTGCCAGCACGAGAGGGGGGGAGCAGTACTTC. J is TRBJ2-7 and V is TRBV12-3 or TRBV12-4; perhaps D is TRBD1 or TRBD2 (6 bases each). Trimming cost V 7 bases and J 7 bases, with 11 bases left between them. The CDR3 is 11 residues long.